Reported below is one T cell receptor beta chain. This record belongs to a study of shared clonotypes between healthy human individuals. V lost 3 bases and J lost 1, with 8 bases in between. Germline V CDR1 and CDR2: SGHNT, YYREEE (reference sequence). This CDR3 spans 13 amino acids. Measured with immunoSEQ multiplex PCR; TCRdb has only the in-frame clones, and not every one. The data contain around 2.5 million clones, more than 85% of them seen just once; the ten biggest clones take up roughly 0.36%. Sequenced sample: naive CD4+ T cells from PBMCs. Subset given: CD45RA+ positively selected. V usage is TRBV5-4 and J usage is TRBJ2-7; D gene ambiguous. This TCR was sampled from a man between 18 and 29 years old in good health. Some clones in this sample may be carry-over from other donors' samples. CDR3 protein: CASSSRISYEQYF. Here the CDR3 DNA reads TGTGCCAGCAGCTCCCGGATATCCTACGAGCAGTACTTC.